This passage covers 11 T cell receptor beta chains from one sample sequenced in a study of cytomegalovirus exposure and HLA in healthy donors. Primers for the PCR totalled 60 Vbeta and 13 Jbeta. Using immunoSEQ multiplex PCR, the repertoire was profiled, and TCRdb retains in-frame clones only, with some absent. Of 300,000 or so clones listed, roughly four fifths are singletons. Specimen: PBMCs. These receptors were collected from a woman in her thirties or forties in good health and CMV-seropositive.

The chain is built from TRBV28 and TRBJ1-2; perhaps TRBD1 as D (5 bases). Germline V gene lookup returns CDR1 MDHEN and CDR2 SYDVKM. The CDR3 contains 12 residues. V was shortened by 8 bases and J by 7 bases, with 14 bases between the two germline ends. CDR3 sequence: CASLPGLGGYTF. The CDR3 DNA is TGTGCCAGCCTCCCAGGGTTGGGTGGCTACACCTTC.

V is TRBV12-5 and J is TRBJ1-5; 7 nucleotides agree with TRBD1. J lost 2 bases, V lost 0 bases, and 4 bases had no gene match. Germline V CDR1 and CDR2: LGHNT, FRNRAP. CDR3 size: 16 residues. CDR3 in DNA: TGTGCTAGTGGTTTGGTATTAGGGACAGGCAATCAGCCCCAGCATTTT. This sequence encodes CASGLVLGTGNQPQHF.

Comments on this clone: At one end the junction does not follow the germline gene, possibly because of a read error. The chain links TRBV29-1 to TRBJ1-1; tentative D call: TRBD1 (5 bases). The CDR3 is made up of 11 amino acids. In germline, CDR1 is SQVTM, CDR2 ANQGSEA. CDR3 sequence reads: CSVQDGAEAFF. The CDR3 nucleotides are TGCAGCGTTCAAGATGGGGCGGAAGCTTTCTTT.

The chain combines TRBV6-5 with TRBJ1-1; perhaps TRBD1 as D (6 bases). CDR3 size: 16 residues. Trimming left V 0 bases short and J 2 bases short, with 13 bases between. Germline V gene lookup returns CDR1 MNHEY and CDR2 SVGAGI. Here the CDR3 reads CASSYSRARGNTEAFF. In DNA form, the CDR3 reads TGTGCCAGCAGTTACTCGAGGGCCAGGGGAAACACTGAAGCTTTCTTT.

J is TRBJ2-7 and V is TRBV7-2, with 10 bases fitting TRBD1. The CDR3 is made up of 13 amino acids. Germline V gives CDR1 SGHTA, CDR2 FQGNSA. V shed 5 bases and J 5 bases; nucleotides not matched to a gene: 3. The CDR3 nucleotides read TGTGCCAGCAGCCGGGACAGGGGCGACGAGCAGTACTTC. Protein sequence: CASSRDRGDEQYF.

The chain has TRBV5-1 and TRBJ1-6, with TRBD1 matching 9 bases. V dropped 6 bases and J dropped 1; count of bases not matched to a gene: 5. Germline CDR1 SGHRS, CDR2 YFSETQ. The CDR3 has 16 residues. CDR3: CASKRTGDSYNSPLHF. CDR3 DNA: TGCGCCAGCAAGAGGACAGGGGATTCCTATAATTCACCCCTCCACTTT.

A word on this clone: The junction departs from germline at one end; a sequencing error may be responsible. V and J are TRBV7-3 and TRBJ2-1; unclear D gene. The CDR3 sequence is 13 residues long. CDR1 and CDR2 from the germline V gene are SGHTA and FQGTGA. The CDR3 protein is CASSHSSYNGQFF. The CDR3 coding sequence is TGTGCCAGCAGCCACAGCTCCTACAATGGGCAGTTCTTC.

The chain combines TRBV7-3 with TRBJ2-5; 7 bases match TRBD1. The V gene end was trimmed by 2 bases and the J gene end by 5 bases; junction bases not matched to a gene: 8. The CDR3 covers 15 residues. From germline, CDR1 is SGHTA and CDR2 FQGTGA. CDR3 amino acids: CASSLRGGHAETQYF. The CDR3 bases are TGTGCCAGCAGCTTACGAGGGGGCCATGCGGAGACCCAGTACTTC.

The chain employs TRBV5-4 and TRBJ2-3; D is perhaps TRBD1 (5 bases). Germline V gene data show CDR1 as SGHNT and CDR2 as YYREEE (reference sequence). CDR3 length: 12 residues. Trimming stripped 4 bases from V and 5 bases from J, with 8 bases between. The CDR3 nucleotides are TGTGCCAGCAGCCTTAGGGGAGATACGCAGTATTTT. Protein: CASSLRGDTQYF. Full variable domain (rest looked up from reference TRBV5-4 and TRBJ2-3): ETGVTQSPTHLIKTRGQQVTLRCSSQSGHNTVSWYQQALGQGPQFIFQYYREEENGRGNFPPRFSGLQFPNYSSELNVNALELDDSALYLCASSLRGDTQYFGPGTRLTVL.

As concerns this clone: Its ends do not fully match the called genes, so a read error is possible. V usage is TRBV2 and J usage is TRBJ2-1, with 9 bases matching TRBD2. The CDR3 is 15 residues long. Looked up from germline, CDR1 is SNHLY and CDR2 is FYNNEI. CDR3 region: CASSEEGGGRARKIF. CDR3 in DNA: TGTGCCAGCAGTGAAGAAGGGGGCGGGAGGGCCCGAAAAATCTTC.

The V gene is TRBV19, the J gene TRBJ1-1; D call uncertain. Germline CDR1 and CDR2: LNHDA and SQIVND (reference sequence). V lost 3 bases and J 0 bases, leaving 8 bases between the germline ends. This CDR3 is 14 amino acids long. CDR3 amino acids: CASSMSGLNTEAFF. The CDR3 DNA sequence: TGTGCCAGTAGTATGTCGGGGTTGAACACTGAAGCTTTCTTT.